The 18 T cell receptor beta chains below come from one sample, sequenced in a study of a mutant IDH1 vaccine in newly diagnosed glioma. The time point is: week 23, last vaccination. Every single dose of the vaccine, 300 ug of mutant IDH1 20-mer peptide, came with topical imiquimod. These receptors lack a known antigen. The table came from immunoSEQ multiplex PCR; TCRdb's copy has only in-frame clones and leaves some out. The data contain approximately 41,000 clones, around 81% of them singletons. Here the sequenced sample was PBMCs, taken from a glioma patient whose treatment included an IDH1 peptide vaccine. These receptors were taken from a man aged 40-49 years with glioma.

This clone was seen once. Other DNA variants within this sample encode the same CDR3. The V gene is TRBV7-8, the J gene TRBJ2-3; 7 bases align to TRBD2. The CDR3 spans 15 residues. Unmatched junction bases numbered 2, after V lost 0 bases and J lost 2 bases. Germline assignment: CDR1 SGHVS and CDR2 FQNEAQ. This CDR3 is CASSLAGLNTDTQYF. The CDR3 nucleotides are TGTGCCAGCAGCTTAGCGGGACTAAACACAGATACGCAGTATTTT.

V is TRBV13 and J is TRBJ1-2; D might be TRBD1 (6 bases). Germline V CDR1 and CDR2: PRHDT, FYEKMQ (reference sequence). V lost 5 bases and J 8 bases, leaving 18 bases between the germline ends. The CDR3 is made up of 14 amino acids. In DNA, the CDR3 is TGTGCCAGCAGCAGGGAACAGGGATTAAGCGGCTACACCTTC. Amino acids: CASSREQGLSGYTF.

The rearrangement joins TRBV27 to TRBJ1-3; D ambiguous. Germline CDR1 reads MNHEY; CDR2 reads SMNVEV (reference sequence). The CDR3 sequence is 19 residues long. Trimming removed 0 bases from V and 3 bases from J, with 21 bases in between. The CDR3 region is CASSLSCEVWGDGGNTIYF. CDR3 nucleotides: TGTGCCAGCAGTTTATCGTGCGAGGTTTGGGGAGATGGTGGAAACACCATATATTTT.

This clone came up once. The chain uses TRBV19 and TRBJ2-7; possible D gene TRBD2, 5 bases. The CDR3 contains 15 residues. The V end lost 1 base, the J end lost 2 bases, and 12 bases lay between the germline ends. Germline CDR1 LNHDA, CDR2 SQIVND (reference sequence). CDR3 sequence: CASSIVPDGTYEQYF. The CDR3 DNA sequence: TGTGCCAGTAGTATAGTCCCGGACGGGACCTACGAGCAGTACTTC.

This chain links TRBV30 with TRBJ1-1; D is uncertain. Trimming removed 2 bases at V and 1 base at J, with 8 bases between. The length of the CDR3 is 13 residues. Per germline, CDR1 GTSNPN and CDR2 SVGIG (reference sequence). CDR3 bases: TGTGCCTGGAGTCCGAAAAGGAACACTGAAGCTTTCTTT. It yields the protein CAWSPKRNTEAFF. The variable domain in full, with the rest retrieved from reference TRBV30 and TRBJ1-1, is SQTIHQWPATLVQPVGSPLSLECTVEGTSNPNLYWYRQAAGRGLQLLFYSVGIGQISSEVPQNLSASRPQDRQFILSSKKLLLSDSGFYLCAWSPKRNTEAFFGQGTRLTVV.

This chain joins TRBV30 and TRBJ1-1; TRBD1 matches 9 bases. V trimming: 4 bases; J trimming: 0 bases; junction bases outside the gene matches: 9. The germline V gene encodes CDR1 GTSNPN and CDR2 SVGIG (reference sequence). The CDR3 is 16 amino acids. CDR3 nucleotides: TGTGCCTGGAAGAGAGGGGACAGGGTGTTGAACACTGAAGCTTTCTTT. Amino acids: CAWKRGDRVLNTEAFF.

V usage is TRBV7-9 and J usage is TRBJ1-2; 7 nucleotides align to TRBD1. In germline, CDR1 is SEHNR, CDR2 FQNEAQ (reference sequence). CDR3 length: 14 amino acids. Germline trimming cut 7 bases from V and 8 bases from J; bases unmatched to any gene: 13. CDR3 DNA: TGTGCCAGCACTCAATCCCCTACAGGGGACGGCTACACCTTC. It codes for CASTQSPTGDGYTF.

The CDR3 is CASSIVAGGSNEQFF. DNA for the CDR3: TGTGCCAGTAGTATAGTGGCGGGAGGGTCCAATGAGCAGTTCTTC. This sequence joins TRBV19 and TRBJ2-1; 9 bases line up with TRBD2. The V segment lost 1 base and the J segment 6 bases; nucleotides outside the gene matches: 4. The CDR3 contains 15 residues. CDR1 is LNHDA and CDR2 is SQIVND in the germline V gene (reference sequence).

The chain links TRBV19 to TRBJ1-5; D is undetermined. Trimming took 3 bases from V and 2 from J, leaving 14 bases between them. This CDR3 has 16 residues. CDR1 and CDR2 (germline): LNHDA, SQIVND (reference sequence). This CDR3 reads CASSIQRVDGNQPQHF. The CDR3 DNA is TGTGCCAGTAGTATTCAGAGGGTTGATGGCAATCAGCCCCAGCATTTT.

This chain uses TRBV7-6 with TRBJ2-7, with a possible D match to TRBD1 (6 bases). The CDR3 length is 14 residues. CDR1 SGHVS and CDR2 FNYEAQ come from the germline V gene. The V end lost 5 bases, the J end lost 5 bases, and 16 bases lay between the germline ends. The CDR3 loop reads CASSMDSSGNEQYF. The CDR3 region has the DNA TGTGCCAGCAGCATGGACAGCTCAGGGAACGAGCAGTACTTC.

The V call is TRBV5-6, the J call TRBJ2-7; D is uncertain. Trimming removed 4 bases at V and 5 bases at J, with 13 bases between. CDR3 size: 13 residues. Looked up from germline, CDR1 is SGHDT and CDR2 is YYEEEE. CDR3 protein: CASSPLSADEQYF. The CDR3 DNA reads TGTGCCAGCAGCCCTCTCTCTGCGGACGAGCAGTACTTC.

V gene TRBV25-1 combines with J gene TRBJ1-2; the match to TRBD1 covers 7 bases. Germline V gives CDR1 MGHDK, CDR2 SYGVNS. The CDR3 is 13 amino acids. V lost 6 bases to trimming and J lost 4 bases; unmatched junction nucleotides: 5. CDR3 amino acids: CASSRTGSYGYTF. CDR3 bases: TGTGCCAGCAGCCGGACAGGCAGCTATGGCTACACCTTC.

CDR3: CASSAQGASKNIQYF. CDR3 nucleotide sequence: TGTGCCAGCAGCGCTCAGGGGGCATCCAAAAACATTCAGTACTTC. The chain recombines TRBV7-9 with TRBJ2-4, with TRBD1 matching over 8 bases. V gave up 5 bases and J gave up 2 bases; unmatched junction bases: 5. The V gene's germline CDR1 is SEHNR and CDR2 FQNEAQ (reference sequence). The CDR3 totals 15 residues.

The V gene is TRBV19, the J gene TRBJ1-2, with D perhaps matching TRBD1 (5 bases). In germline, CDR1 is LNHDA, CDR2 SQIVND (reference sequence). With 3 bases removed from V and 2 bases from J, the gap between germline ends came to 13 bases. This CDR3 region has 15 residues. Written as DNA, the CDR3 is TGTGCCAGTAGTATTTGGGGGACTCCGAACTATGGCTACACCTTC. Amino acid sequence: CASSIWGTPNYGYTF.

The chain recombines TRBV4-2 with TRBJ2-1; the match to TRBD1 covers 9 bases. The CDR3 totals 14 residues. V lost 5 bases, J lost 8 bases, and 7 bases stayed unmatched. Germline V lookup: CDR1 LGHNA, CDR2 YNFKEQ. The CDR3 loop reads CASSVRDREYEQFF. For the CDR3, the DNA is TGTGCCAGCAGCGTCCGGGACAGGGAGTATGAGCAGTTCTTC.

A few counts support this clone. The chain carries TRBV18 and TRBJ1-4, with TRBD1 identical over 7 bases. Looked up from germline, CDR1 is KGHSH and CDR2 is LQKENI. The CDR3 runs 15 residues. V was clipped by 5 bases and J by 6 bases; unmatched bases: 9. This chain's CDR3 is CASSDRDSLHEKLFF. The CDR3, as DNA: TGTGCCAGCTCAGATAGGGACAGCCTTCATGAAAAACTGTTTTTT. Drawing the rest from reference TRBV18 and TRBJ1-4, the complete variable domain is NAGVMQNPRHLVRRRGQEARLRCSPMKGHSHVYWYRQLPEEGLKFMVYLQKENIIDESGMPKERFSAEFPKEGPSILRIQQVVRGDSAAYFCASSDRDSLHEKLFFGSGTQLSVL.

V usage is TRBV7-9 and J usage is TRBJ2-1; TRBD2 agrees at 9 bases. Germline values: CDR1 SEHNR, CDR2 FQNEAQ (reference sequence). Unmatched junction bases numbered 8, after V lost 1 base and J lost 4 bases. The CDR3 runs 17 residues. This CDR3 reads CASSLGVLAGNYNEQFF. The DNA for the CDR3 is TGTGCCAGCAGCTTAGGGGTACTAGCGGGTAATTACAATGAGCAGTTCTTC.

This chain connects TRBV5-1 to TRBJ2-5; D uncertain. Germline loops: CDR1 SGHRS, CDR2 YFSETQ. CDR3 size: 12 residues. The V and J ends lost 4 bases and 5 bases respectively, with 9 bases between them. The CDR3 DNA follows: TGCGCCAGCAGCAAATTAAAGGAGACCCAGTACTTC. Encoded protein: CASSKLKETQYF.